This T cell receptor beta chain was found in a study of yellow fever vaccine responses in identical twins. Study results and caveats: The authors reported partly convergent, partly personalized vaccine responses in identical twins.

MiXCR, applied by TCRdb to the RT-PCR reads, yields one record per CDR3 protein. In the table there are 1,000 or so distinct CDR3 sequences, roughly 80% of which are singletons. The length of the CDR3 is 15 residues. CDR1 LGHNA and CDR2 YSLEER come from the germline V gene. The V gene lost 1 base and the J gene lost 4 bases, with 13 bases spanning the gap. With respect to this clonotype: Its specificity is unknown.

The chain has TRBV4-3 and TRBJ1-1, with D hard to call. The origin of this receptor is a female donor who received the yellow fever vaccine. The sequenced sample was T cells from blood (PBMCs), unsorted or a sorted subset (not recorded which), obtained before or after yellow fever vaccination (not recorded which). The CDR3 loop is CASSQGVGASTEAFF. CDR3 DNA: TGCGCCAGCAGCCAAGGGGTGGGCGCGAGCACTGAAGCTTTCTTT.